These 10 T cell receptor beta chains were sequenced from one sample in a study of OX40 agonist ivuxolimab in advanced cancers. Sequencing used immunoSEQ multiplex PCR; TCRdb keeps in-frame clones, though not all of them. The sample includes around 60,000 clones, roughly 78% of them seen just once. The sequencing used CD4+ or CD8+ T cells sorted from blood, collected in a trial of the OX40 agonist ivuxolimab. These receptor sequences come from an adult with an advanced solid tumor such as melanoma, head and neck, liver or kidney cancer.

With regard to this clone: The junction departs from the called germline gene at one end, perhaps through a read error. This chain links TRBV2 with TRBJ2-6; D is possibly TRBD1 or TRBD2 (5 bases each). The CDR3 runs 14 residues. CDR1 is SNHLY and CDR2 is FYNNEI in the germline V gene. The CDR3 DNA reads as TGTGCCAGCAGTGAGAGGGGTGGGCCCAACGTCCTGACTTTC. Protein product: CASSERGGPNVLTF.

The V call is TRBV2, the J call TRBJ1-2; D perhaps matches TRBD1 (5 bases). With 6 bases removed from V and 13 bases from J, the gap between germline ends came to 15 bases. CDR1 is SNHLY, CDR2 FYNNEI, per germline. This CDR3 is built from 11 residues. The CDR3 loop is CASRLGVQPTF. The CDR3 bases are TGTGCCAGCAGGCTGGGGGTTCAACCCACCTTC.

V and J are TRBV20-1 and TRBJ2-3; no clear D gene. V was clipped by 3 bases and J by 5 bases, with 6 bases between them. The CDR3 is 11 amino acids. Germline CDR1 is DFQATT and CDR2 is SNEGSKA (reference sequence). CDR3 in DNA: TGCAGTGCTAGTAGGGAAGATACGCAGTATTTT. Translation gives CSASREDTQYF.

J is TRBJ1-1 and V is TRBV28, with 7 bases fitting TRBD1. CDR1 is MDHEN, CDR2 SYDVKM, per germline. V trimming: 2 bases; J trimming: 3 bases; junction bases outside the gene matches: 0. CDR3 length equals 13 residues. The CDR3 DNA follows: TGTGCCAGCAGTTTACAGGGGGACACTGAAGCTTTCTTT. It codes for CASSLQGDTEAFF. Full variable domain (missing parts from reference TRBV28 and TRBJ1-1): DVKVTQSSRYLVKRTGEKVFLECVQDMDHENMFWYRQDPGLGLRLIYFSYDVKMKEKGDIPEGYSVSREKKERFSLILESASTNQTSMYLCASSLQGDTEAFFGQGTRLTVV.

The chain is built from TRBV10-3 and TRBJ1-3; D is perhaps TRBD1 (6 bases). V gave up 3 bases and J gave up 4 bases, with 10 bases separating them. The CDR3 contains 14 residues. Germline CDR1 ENHRY, CDR2 SYGVKD. The CDR3 DNA reads TGTGCCATCAGTGATGGACAGCGCGGAAACACCATATATTTT. This sequence encodes CAISDGQRGNTIYF.

V and J are TRBV30 and TRBJ1-4; D unclear. CDR1 and CDR2 (germline): GTSNPN, SVGIG (reference sequence). This CDR3 has 16 amino acids. V was trimmed by 3 bases and J by 1 base, leaving 15 bases between them. The CDR3 is CAWRPPIGKTNEKLFF. For the CDR3, the DNA is TGTGCCTGGAGGCCTCCCATAGGGAAAACTAATGAAAAACTGTTTTTT.

This chain joins TRBV6-5 and TRBJ2-7; 11 positions agree with TRBD1. The CDR3 extends over 15 amino acids. Germline assignment: CDR1 MNHEY and CDR2 SVGAGI. Unmatched junction bases numbered 4, after V lost 6 bases and J lost 0 bases. Written as DNA, the CDR3 is TGTGCCAGCAGCGGACAGGGGGCGGGCTCCTACGAGCAGTACTTC. Its translation: CASSGQGAGSYEQYF.

The chain is built from TRBV5-1 and TRBJ2-5; 9 nucleotides agree with TRBD2. Germline CDR1 SGHRS, CDR2 YFSETQ. V shed 4 bases, J shed 5 bases, and the junction held 15 bases outside the gene matches. The CDR3 sequence is 17 residues long. In DNA form, the CDR3 reads TGCGCCAGCAGCCCCTCATCCATCTCCCTAGCGGGGGAGACCCAGTACTTC. It yields the protein CASSPSSISLAGETQYF.

A note on this clone: The sample carries other DNA sequences with the same CDR3. This sequence joins TRBV25-1 and TRBJ2-5, with TRBD2 matching over 10 bases. V trimming: 5 bases; J trimming: 5 bases; junction bases outside the gene matches: 8. Per the germline V gene, CDR1 is MGHDK and CDR2 is SYGVNS. The CDR3 extends over 15 amino acids. DNA of the CDR3: TGTGCCAGCAGTAGACCAGCGGGAGGGCCGGAGACCCAGTACTTC. Protein: CASSRPAGGPETQYF.

The chain recombines TRBV5-1 with TRBJ2-5; D is unclear. Germline V lookup: CDR1 SGHRS, CDR2 YFSETQ. Between the trimmed V and J ends, which lost 0 bases and 1 base, there was a span of 4 bases. This CDR3 comprises 13 residues. DNA for the CDR3: TGCGCCAGCAGCTTGGGGGGCCAAGAGACCCAGTACTTC. Its translation: CASSLGGQETQYF.